Sequencing of this TCR beta chain was carried out in a study of cytomegalovirus exposure and HLA in healthy donors. Germline V gives CDR1 MNHEY, CDR2 SMNVEV (reference sequence). CDR3 length: 19 residues. V dropped 2 bases and J dropped 3; count of bases not matched to a gene: 11. As concerns this clone: Its specificity is unknown.

The assay was immunoSEQ multiplex PCR, and TCRdb's table has in-frame clones only and misses some. In the table there are around 240,000 clones, about 90% of which are singletons. Study-wide points: The study flagged fewer than 200 TCR beta chains as cytomegalovirus-associated. The tendency of first-cohort TCR clusters to co-occur in the 120 validation repertoires was the finding of a later analysis.

The receptor's source is a woman under 30 in good health and CMV-seronegative. The material sequenced was PBMCs. V usage is TRBV27 and J usage is TRBJ2-2; TRBD2 agrees at 11 bases. CDR3 amino acids: CASSLVGPLAGAYTGELFF. In DNA, the CDR3 is TGTGCCAGCAGTTTAGTAGGGCCACTAGCGGGGGCCTACACCGGGGAGCTGTTTTTT.